This T cell receptor (beta chain) is from a study of T cell clonotyping in hematopoietic cell transplantation. Whole-study findings and limits: After transplant, recipient diversity fell while pathologically expanded clonotypes grew through day 180. Broader posttransplant TCR repertoire diversity was predicted by graft donor and pretransplant recipient Inverse Simpson Index values. Few recipient clonotypes overlapped donors; over 95% were de novo at given depth.

Some clones are missing from TCRdb's copy, which holds only in-frame ones; the method was immunoSEQ multiplex PCR. The sample has about 6,000 clones, under 80% seen once; the top ten hold over 30%. In regard to this clone: Its specificity is not known.

CDR1 is GTSNPN, CDR2 SVGIG, per germline (reference sequence). There are 16 residues in the CDR3. Trimming shortened V by 2 bases and J by 2 bases, and 17 bases separated the two germline ends. This rearrangement joins TRBV30 to TRBJ2-3; no clear D gene. The sequenced sample was peripheral blood mononuclear cells, obtained 180 days after allogeneic stem cell transplant. The TCR originated in an older male patient who had an allogeneic stem cell transplant from an unrelated donor, so T cells may come from the graft donor. Some clones in this sample may be carry-over from other donors' samples. Here the CDR3 reads CAWSSPVASFTDTQYF. DNA of the CDR3: TGTGCCTGGAGTAGCCCTGTGGCTTCATTCACAGATACGCAGTATTTT.